This T cell receptor beta chain was profiled in a study of T cell repertoires in cytomegalovirus infection. Looking at the study overall: Indicated by public TCR beta signatures were CMV infection and matching HLA type. Study conclusions and caveats: HLA-C-restricted CMV-specific TCR beta clonotypes were dominant in the ex vivo response. Summed public TCR beta family frequency identified CMV carriers bearing the relevant HLA.

Germline V CDR1 and CDR2: SGHTA, FQGNSA. The CDR3 contains 15 residues. V shed 1 base and J 12 bases; nucleotides not matched to a gene: 12. Ten or more counts support this clonotype. Its antigen is not identified. MiXCR, applied by TCRdb to the reads, yields one record per CDR3 protein. The table has about 530,000 distinct CDR3 sequences, around a quarter seen once. The sequenced material came from PBMCs. The receptor's source is a human donor in good health (CMV status not recorded). Some clones in this sample may be carry-over from other donors' samples. This chain joins TRBV7-2 and TRBJ2-1, with 7 bases matching TRBD2. In DNA, the CDR3 is TGTGCCAGCAGCTTAGTGGGTGTGAGGGAGGGAAGGCAGTTCTTC. Translation gives CASSLVGVREGRQFF.